Listed here are 21 T cell receptor beta chains from one sample, sequenced in a study of blood T cell repertoires in COVID-19. Some clones are missing from TCRdb's copy, which holds only in-frame ones; the method was immunoSEQ multiplex PCR. The sample has under 250,000 clones, 87% seen once. Material: PBMCs or T cells enriched from blood (not recorded which). These receptors came from a man aged 30 to 39 who had recovered from COVID-19.

The V call is TRBV24-1, the J call TRBJ1-1; no firm D call. Germline V gene data show CDR1 as KGHDR and CDR2 as SFDVKD. V was cut by 3 bases and J by 2 bases, with 3 bases left in between. This CDR3 comprises 12 residues. DNA of the CDR3: TGTGCCACCAGTGATCCAAACACTGAAGCTTTCTTT. This encodes CATSDPNTEAFF.

V gene TRBV18 combines with J gene TRBJ2-7; possible D gene TRBD2, 5 bases. The V end was cut by 2 bases, the J end by 1 base, with 12 bases between. Germline V CDR1 and CDR2: KGHSH, LQKENI. The CDR3 runs 15 residues. CDR3 DNA sequence: TGTGCCAGCTCACCATGGGGAGACAAATCCTACGAGCAGTACTTC. As protein: CASSPWGDKSYEQYF.

The chain couples TRBV29-1 to TRBJ2-5; no clear D gene. The V end lost 4 bases, the J end lost 1 base, and 19 bases lay between the germline ends. Germline V lookup: CDR1 SQVTM, CDR2 ANQGSEA. The CDR3 extends over 16 amino acids. In DNA, the CDR3 is TGCAGCGTTGTAACTGACGTACAGCTTCCCCAAGAGACCCAGTACTTC. It specifies CSVVTDVQLPQETQYF.

The chain uses TRBV2 and TRBJ1-2, with D possibly TRBD1 on 5 matching bases. CDR1 and CDR2 from the germline V gene are SNHLY and FYNNEI. V was shortened by 6 bases and J by 7 bases, with 9 bases between the two germline ends. The CDR3 covers 11 residues. The DNA of the CDR3 is TGTGCCAGCAGCAGGGAGGGTGGCTACACCTTC. Translation gives CASSREGGYTF.

This clone came up a few times. V gene TRBV25-1 combines with J gene TRBJ2-7; D unresolved. This CDR3 region has 11 residues. Germline loops: CDR1 MGHDK, CDR2 SYGVNS. Between the trimmed V and J ends, which lost 6 bases and 3 bases, there was a span of 6 bases. CDR3 nucleotide sequence: TGTGCCAGCAGAGAGAACTACGAGCAGTACTTC. Its protein is CASRENYEQYF.

This chain joins TRBV6-2 or TRBV6-3 and TRBJ2-2; 8 positions agree with TRBD1. The CDR3 totals 14 residues. CDR1 is MNHEY, CDR2 SVGEGT, per germline. J was trimmed by 4 bases and V by 5 bases; bases with no gene match: 3. CDR3 sequence (DNA): TGTGCCAGCAGTAGACAGGGGAGCACCGGGGAGCTGTTTTTT. Translated, it gives CASSRQGSTGELFF.

The chain links TRBV7-9 to TRBJ2-7; 9 positions match TRBD2. The CDR3 loop spans 14 amino acids. Trimming took 2 bases from V and 6 from J; bases not matched to a gene: 5. Germline V gives CDR1 SEHNR, CDR2 FQNEAQ (reference sequence). CDR3 sequence (DNA): TGTGCCAGCAGCTTAATCGGCGGGGGGGCCGAGCAGTACTTC. This translates into CASSLIGGGAEQYF. Combining the CDR3 with reference TRBV7-9 and TRBJ2-7 gives the whole variable domain DTGVSQNPRHKITKRGQNVTFRCDPISEHNRLYWYRQTLGQGPEFLTYFQNEAQLEKSRLLSDRFSAERPKGSFSTLEIQRTEQGDSAMYLCASSLIGGGAEQYFGPGTRLTVT.

The gene calls are TRBV9 and TRBJ1-1; D ambiguous. Trimming shortened V by 0 bases and J by 0 bases, and 9 bases separated the two germline ends. Germline V gene lookup returns CDR1 SGDLS and CDR2 YYNGEE. CDR3 length equals 15 residues. In nucleotides, the CDR3 is TGTGCCAGCAGCGTAGGTCCTGAGCTGAACACTGAAGCTTTCTTT. This gives the protein CASSVGPELNTEAFF.

The chain recombines TRBV28 with TRBJ2-2; 7 bases map to TRBD2. The ends lost 2 bases at V and 2 bases at J; junction bases unmatched: 5. There are 16 residues in the CDR3. Germline V lookup: CDR1 MDHEN, CDR2 SYDVKM. This CDR3 reads CASSLRGGINTGELFF. The DNA for the CDR3 is TGTGCCAGCAGTTTACGGGGAGGGATAAACACCGGGGAGCTGTTTTTT.

This clone has only one observation. The chain uses TRBV4-3 and TRBJ1-6, with 9 nucleotides matching TRBD1. Germline CDR1 reads LGHNA; CDR2 reads YSLEER. The CDR3 runs 14 residues. Trimming cost V 4 bases and J 9 bases; bases outside gene matches: 4. CDR3 amino acids: CASSPGTGISPLHF. DNA for the CDR3: TGCGCCAGCAGCCCCGGGACAGGGATTTCACCCCTCCACTTT.

The J gene is TRBJ2-3, the V gene TRBV3-1 (or the pseudogene TRBV3-2), with 9 bases lining up with TRBD2. V lost 4 bases to trimming and J lost 4 bases; unmatched junction nucleotides: 9. Germline CDR1 reads LGHDT; CDR2 reads YNNKEL (reference sequence). The CDR3 consists of 16 residues. CDR3 region: CASSPFSGSTSDTQYF. In DNA, the CDR3 is TGTGCCAGCAGCCCGTTTAGCGGGAGCACCTCAGATACGCAGTATTTT.

The chain couples TRBV5-1 to TRBJ1-2; 7 bases align to TRBD1. The V and J ends lost 5 bases and 1 base, in that order; junction bases with no gene match: 17. Germline V gene sequence: CDR1 SGHRS, CDR2 YFSETQ. The CDR3 is 18 amino acids. CDR3 sequence reads: CASRGRVDGTVLNYGYTF. CDR3 nucleotide sequence: TGCGCCAGCAGGGGAAGGGTCGATGGGACAGTCCTTAACTATGGCTACACCTTC.

The rearrangement joins TRBV5-4 to TRBJ2-3; D possibly corresponds to TRBD2 (7 bases). Germline CDR1 reads SGHNT; CDR2 reads YYREEE (reference sequence). Trimming cost V 10 bases and J 4 bases, with 16 bases left between them. The CDR3 covers 13 residues. The CDR3 nucleotides are TGTGCCGCGGAGGGGGGAGGGCCAGATACGCAGTATTTT. Translating gives CAAEGGGPDTQYF.

V usage is TRBV2 and J usage is TRBJ2-3; the match to TRBD1 covers 7 bases. CDR3 length equals 13 residues. Germline V gene data show CDR1 as SNHLY and CDR2 as FYNNEI. V shed 7 bases, J shed 7 bases, and the junction held 8 bases outside the gene matches. The CDR3 region is CASTLTGYNTQYF. The CDR3, as DNA: TGTGCCAGCACGTTGACAGGGTATAATACGCAGTATTTT.

This chain uses TRBV7-9 with TRBJ1-1; tentative D call: TRBD1 (5 bases). The CDR3 has 15 amino acids. The germline gives CDR1 SEHNR, CDR2 FQNEAQ (reference sequence). V lost 7 bases to trimming and J lost 1 base, with 16 bases between them. DNA for the CDR3: TGTGCCAGCACCATCGGGGGGACGGGGAACACTGAAGCTTTCTTT. Its protein product is CASTIGGTGNTEAFF. Drawing the rest from reference TRBV7-9 and TRBJ1-1, the complete variable domain is DTGVSQNPRHKITKRGQNVTFRCDPISEHNRLYWYRQTLGQGPEFLTYFQNEAQLEKSRLLSDRFSAERPKGSFSTLEIQRTEQGDSAMYLCASTIGGTGNTEAFFGQGTRLTVV.

This clone has a single count. V is TRBV7-9 and J is TRBJ2-3, with D maybe TRBD1 (6 bases). Germline V gene sequence: CDR1 SEHNR, CDR2 FQNEAQ (reference sequence). V lost 4 bases and J 6 bases, leaving 17 bases between the germline ends. The CDR3 contains 15 residues. The CDR3 DNA is TGTGCCAGCAGCTCCAGGGTGGGGGCTCAGGATACGCAGTATTTT. This gives the protein CASSSRVGAQDTQYF.

V gene TRBV4-2 combines with J gene TRBJ2-2; D unresolved. V was cut by 2 bases and J by 0 bases, with 7 bases left in between. Germline V gene sequence: CDR1 LGHNA, CDR2 YNFKEQ. The CDR3 is 15 residues long. CDR3 DNA: TGTGCCAGCAGCCAACCTCCAGCGAACACCGGGGAGCTGTTTTTT. Translation gives CASSQPPANTGELFF.

This clone was detected a few times. Other DNA variants within this sample encode the same CDR3. The rearrangement joins TRBV7-9 to TRBJ2-2; 8 nucleotides line up with TRBD1. Germline-derived CDR1 and CDR2 are SEHNR and FQNEAQ (reference sequence). The CDR3 is 14 amino acids. The junction had 3 bases not matched to a gene; V was cut back by 3 bases and J by 6 bases. The CDR3 is CASSLNRGAGELFF. DNA of the CDR3: TGTGCCAGCAGCTTGAACAGGGGGGCCGGGGAGCTGTTTTTT. The full variable domain, rest sourced from reference TRBV7-9 and TRBJ2-2, is DTGVSQNPRHKITKRGQNVTFRCDPISEHNRLYWYRQTLGQGPEFLTYFQNEAQLEKSRLLSDRFSAERPKGSFSTLEIQRTEQGDSAMYLCASSLNRGAGELFFGEGSRLTVL.

The V gene is TRBV2, the J gene TRBJ2-1, with 7 nucleotides matching TRBD1. CDR1 SNHLY and CDR2 FYNNEI come from the germline V gene. This CDR3 contains 16 residues. V gave up 6 bases and J gave up 15 bases; unmatched junction bases: 23. Here the CDR3 DNA reads TGTGCCAGCAGCGTAGGGACAGATTACATCGGCGACCCACGGTTCTTC. As protein: CASSVGTDYIGDPRFF.

V usage is TRBV30 and J usage is TRBJ1-6; D gene unclear. Germline CDR1 GTSNPN, CDR2 SVGIG (reference sequence). Trimming took off 0 bases at V and 9 bases at J, with 12 bases between the two ends. The CDR3 totals 14 residues. The DNA for the CDR3 is TGTGCCTGGAGTGTCCGAGGAGACGGTTCACCCCTCCACTTT. It codes for CAWSVRGDGSPLHF.

This chain connects TRBV5-8 to TRBJ2-3; tentative D call: TRBD2 (6 bases). V was shortened by 4 bases and J by 0 bases, with 21 bases between the two germline ends. Germline lookup yields CDR1 SGHTS and CDR2 YDEGEE. This CDR3 spans 18 amino acids. The chain's CDR3 is CASSRPLRSGSSTDTQYF. The CDR3, as DNA: TGTGCCAGCAGCCGCCCCCTTCGTAGCGGATCTAGCACAGATACGCAGTATTTT.